This record looks at one TCR beta chain sequence and its context. The antigen is not known. This sample is drawn from a study of radiotherapy plus CTLA-4 blockade in lung cancer. General study findings and limits: Once radiotherapy plus ipilimumab had been given, TCR clones derived from tumor expanded in blood.

Alongside CTLA-4 blockade with ipilimumab, patients with chemo-refractory metastatic non-small-cell lung cancer received focal radiation. The data were produced by immunoSEQ multiplex PCR, yet TCRdb's version contains in-frame clones alone and is incomplete. The data hold 40,000 to 45,000 clones, with less than 75% observed a single time. This CDR3 comprises 16 residues. Germline V gene sequence: CDR1 MDHEN, CDR2 SYDVKM. V shed 7 bases and J 5 bases; nucleotides not matched to a gene: 16. This TCR was sampled from a human donor with non-small cell lung cancer who had a partial response to radiotherapy plus ipilimumab. The sample consisted of peripheral blood, taken from a patient treated with radiotherapy plus ipilimumab. The chain carries TRBV28 and TRBJ2-5; 7 positions match TRBD2. The CDR3 spells CASNHPPGRGAETQYF. Written as DNA, the CDR3 is TGTGCCAGCAACCATCCGCCTGGGAGGGGTGCGGAGACCCAGTACTTC.